Shown below are 25 T cell receptor beta chains from a single sample sequenced in a study of OX40 agonist ivuxolimab in advanced cancers. The library was obtained by the immunoSEQ multiplex PCR assay. TCRdb's version of the immuneACCESS table is confined to in-frame rearrangements and falls short of the full clone set. An unresolved V gene accounts for under half of the shortfall where checked; the remainder is of unknown origin. The sample table holds tens of thousands of clones, of which approximately 90% were seen once. The ten biggest clones cover approximately 11% of the sample. The sequences come from CD4+ or CD8+ T cells sorted from blood, collected in a trial of the OX40 agonist ivuxolimab. Receptor source: an adult with an advanced solid tumor such as melanoma, head and neck, liver or kidney cancer.

This clone was seen just once. The CDR3 sequence: CASSILNTGELFF. DNA for the CDR3: TGTGCCAGTAGTATTCTAAACACCGGGGAGCTGTTTTTT. This sequence joins TRBV19 and TRBJ2-2, with D hard to call. Trimming pared 3 bases from V and 2 bases from J, leaving 4 bases between. This CDR3 comprises 13 residues. Germline assignment: CDR1 LNHDA and CDR2 SQIVND (reference sequence).

About this clone: The junction differs from germline at one of its ends, possibly a read error. The rearrangement links TRBV7-7 to TRBJ2-1; 9 bases fit TRBD2. The germline CDR1 and CDR2 sequences are SSHAT and FNYEAQ (reference sequence). This CDR3 is 15 amino acids long. DNA of the CDR3: TGTGCTAGCAGCCGTAGCGGGAGCTCCTACAATGAGCAGTTCTTC. It codes for CASSRSGSSYNEQFF.

V gene TRBV13 combines with J gene TRBJ1-2, with D perhaps matching TRBD1 (5 bases). Trimming removed 2 bases at V and 4 bases at J, with 8 bases between. Germline CDR1 is PRHDT and CDR2 is FYEKMQ (reference sequence). The CDR3 loop spans 13 amino acids. DNA of the CDR3: TGTGCCAGCAGCTTAAGGGGAGGCTATGGCTACACCTTC. Its protein product is CASSLRGGYGYTF.

The chain joins TRBV18 to TRBJ2-1; TRBD1 agrees at 8 bases. This CDR3 is 16 amino acids long. From germline, CDR1 is KGHSH and CDR2 LQKENI. V shed 3 bases and J 4 bases; nucleotides not matched to a gene: 8. The DNA of the CDR3 is TGTGCCAGCTCACCGACAGGGGTTGGTACGTACAATGAGCAGTTCTTC. This gives the protein CASSPTGVGTYNEQFF.

This clone appeared a few times. The J gene is TRBJ1-1, the V gene TRBV6-5; no firm D call. CDR3 length: 11 amino acids. Trimming stripped 5 bases from V and 4 bases from J, with 5 bases between. Germline V lookup: CDR1 MNHEY, CDR2 SVGAGI. This CDR3 reads CASSRFTEAFF. CDR3 nucleotide sequence: TGTGCCAGCAGTCGGTTCACTGAAGCTTTCTTT.

The chain uses TRBV15 and TRBJ2-5; TRBD2 aligns across 7 bases. TRBJ2-7 matches the DNA end more closely, so the J call is doubtful. The CDR3 extends over 13 amino acids. The V gene's germline CDR1 is LNHNV and CDR2 YYDKDF (reference sequence). The CDR3 reads CATQRGSSYEQYF. The CDR3 bases are TGTGCCACCCAGCGGGGCAGCTCCTACGAGCAGTACTTC.

V usage is TRBV9 and J usage is TRBJ2-3; perhaps TRBD1 as D (5 bases). V shed 3 bases and J shed 1 base, with 6 bases lying between them. This CDR3 spans 13 amino acids. CDR1 and CDR2 (germline): SGDLS, YYNGEE. This chain's CDR3 is CASSAQGTDTQYF. The CDR3 coding sequence is TGTGCCAGCAGCGCACAGGGCACAGATACGCAGTATTTT. The variable domain in full, with the rest retrieved from reference TRBV9 and TRBJ2-3, is DSGVTQTPKHLITATGQRVTLRCSPRSGDLSVYWYQQSLDQGLQFLIQYYNGEERAKGNILERFSAQQFPDLHSELNLSSLELGDSALYFCASSAQGTDTQYFGPGTRLTVL.

CDR3 amino acids: CASSSITGSRNTIYF. The CDR3 nucleotides read TGTGCCAGCAGCTCTATAACAGGGTCTAGAAACACCATATATTTT. This chain connects TRBV5-5 to TRBJ1-3, with TRBD1 as a possible D gene (6 bases). The CDR3 runs 15 residues. Germline V gives CDR1 SGHKS, CDR2 YYEKEE (reference sequence). Trimming left V 3 bases short and J 5 bases short, with 15 bases between.

The chain couples TRBV6-5 to TRBJ1-5; unclear D gene. This CDR3 region has 15 residues. Germline assignment: CDR1 MNHEY and CDR2 SVGAGI. Between the trimmed V and J ends, which lost 7 bases and 0 bases, there was a span of 13 bases. The CDR3 coding sequence is TGTGCCAGCAAAATGGGATTTTATAGCAATCAGCCCCAGCATTTT. Translating gives CASKMGFYSNQPQHF.

This clone occurred a few times. The rearrangement links TRBV18 to TRBJ2-1, with 8 bases fitting TRBD1. With 4 bases clipped from V and 10 bases from J, the junction kept 6 bases outside the gene matches. Germline assignment: CDR1 KGHSH and CDR2 LQKENI. The CDR3 covers 13 residues. The chain's CDR3 is CASSLGQGEEQFF. DNA of the CDR3: TGTGCCAGCTCACTAGGACAGGGAGAAGAGCAGTTCTTC. Full variable domain (rest looked up from reference TRBV18 and TRBJ2-1): NAGVMQNPRHLVRRRGQEARLRCSPMKGHSHVYWYRQLPEEGLKFMVYLQKENIIDESGMPKERFSAEFPKEGPSILRIQQVVRGDSAAYFCASSLGQGEEQFFGPGTRLTVL.

The chain uses TRBV6-5 and TRBJ2-7; perhaps D is TRBD1 or TRBD2 (5 bases each). Germline CDR1 and CDR2: MNHEY and SVGAGI. V dropped 5 bases and J dropped 1 base, with 12 bases sitting between them. The CDR3 has 14 residues. The CDR3 DNA sequence: TGTGCCAGCAGTGGACTTAGGGGATCCTACGAGCAGTACTTC. Translating it yields CASSGLRGSYEQYF.

This chain uses TRBV28 with TRBJ1-5; D not resolved. V lost 2 bases to trimming and J lost 0 bases, with 17 bases between them. Germline lookup yields CDR1 MDHEN and CDR2 SYDVKM. CDR3 size: 18 residues. CDR3 in amino acids: CASSLIGSQTYSNQPQHF. In DNA, the CDR3 is TGTGCCAGCAGTTTAATCGGCAGTCAAACCTATAGCAATCAGCCCCAGCATTTT.

This clone showed up just a few times. The chain has TRBV7-9 and TRBJ2-3, with D hard to call. The V end lost 5 bases, the J end lost 11 bases, and 14 bases lay between the germline ends. Germline loops: CDR1 SEHNR, CDR2 FQNEAQ (reference sequence). CDR3 length: 12 residues. The CDR3 sequence: CASSQTGGGQYF. CDR3 sequence (DNA): TGTGCCAGCAGCCAAACGGGTGGTGGGCAGTATTTT.

V gene TRBV20-1 combines with J gene TRBJ2-7; D not resolved. CDR3 length equals 10 residues. The germline gives CDR1 DFQATT, CDR2 SNEGSKA (reference sequence). With 4 bases removed from V and 4 bases from J, the gap between germline ends came to 5 bases. The CDR3 DNA sequence: TGCAGTGCTAATGAGTACGAGCAGTACTTC. Translation gives CSANEYEQYF.

This rearrangement joins TRBV28 to TRBJ2-5; D might be TRBD1 or TRBD2, each matching 5 bases. CDR1 and CDR2 (germline): MDHEN, SYDVKM. Trimming shortened V by 7 bases and J by 4 bases, and 19 bases separated the two germline ends. The CDR3 sequence is 15 residues long. This CDR3 is CASNRPPGTRETQYF. CDR3 DNA sequence: TGTGCCAGCAACCGTCCCCCAGGGACCCGAGAGACCCAGTACTTC. The full variable domain, with the rest looked up from reference TRBV28 and TRBJ2-5, is DVKVTQSSRYLVKRTGEKVFLECVQDMDHENMFWYRQDPGLGLRLIYFSYDVKMKEKGDIPEGYSVSREKKERFSLILESASTNQTSMYLCASNRPPGTRETQYFGPGTRLLVL.

This rearrangement joins TRBV4-1 to TRBJ2-5; 9 bases line up with TRBD2. Germline trimming cut 8 bases from V and 1 base from J; bases unmatched to any gene: 2. The V gene's germline CDR1 is MGHRA and CDR2 YSYEKL. This CDR3 region has 13 residues. The CDR3 protein is CASSGLAQETQYF. CDR3 DNA sequence: TGCGCCAGCTCGGGACTAGCCCAAGAGACCCAGTACTTC.

The chain joins TRBV6-5 to TRBJ1-5; D remains ambiguous. Germline V CDR1 and CDR2: MNHEY, SVGAGI. The germline V and J ends were trimmed by 6 bases and 3 bases, with 9 bases remaining between them. The CDR3 loop spans 13 amino acids. DNA for the CDR3: TGTGCCAGCAGCTCTCAGTCCAATCAGCCCCAGCATTTT. As protein: CASSSQSNQPQHF.

This rearrangement joins TRBV5-1 to TRBJ1-1, with 10 bases matching TRBD1. CDR1 is SGHRS, CDR2 YFSETQ, per germline. This CDR3 region has 15 residues. Germline trimming cut 7 bases from V and 5 bases from J; bases unmatched to any gene: 11. The CDR3 DNA reads TGCGCCAGCGCGGGACAGGGGCTTGGGAGAACTGAAGCTTTCTTT. This codes for CASAGQGLGRTEAFF.

This chain joins TRBV7-3 and TRBJ2-2, with a tentative D call TRBD1 (5 bases). V shed 3 bases and J shed 1 base, with 6 bases lying between them. Germline-derived CDR1 and CDR2 are SGHTA and FQGTGA. The CDR3 is 14 amino acids. Here the CDR3 reads CASSFDRNTGELFF. CDR3 DNA: TGTGCCAGCAGCTTTGACAGGAACACCGGGGAGCTGTTTTTT.

This clone appeared once. The chain carries TRBV19 and TRBJ2-1; 12 nucleotides match TRBD2. The CDR3 contains 15 residues. J was trimmed by 8 bases and V by 4 bases; bases with no gene match: 6. CDR1 and CDR2 from the germline V gene are LNHDA and SQIVND (reference sequence). CDR3 sequence (DNA): TGTGCCAGTAGTACCCTAGCGGGAGGGCCGTATGAGCAGTTCTTC. This gives the protein CASSTLAGGPYEQFF.

J is TRBJ2-7 and V is TRBV5-1; D gene unclear. Germline V CDR1 and CDR2: SGHRS, YFSETQ. Trimming took 0 bases from V and 9 from J, leaving 16 bases between them. CDR3 length equals 14 residues. CDR3 nucleotides: TGCGCCAGCAGCTTGGCCAGCGATGGGTCGGGGCAGTACTTC. Protein sequence: CASSLASDGSGQYF.

The chain links TRBV11-2 to TRBJ1-1; TRBD1 is a possible D gene (5 bases). Germline V CDR1 and CDR2: SGHAT, FQNNGV. The CDR3 runs to 16 residues. The V end lost 5 bases, the J end lost 0 bases, and 16 bases lay between the germline ends. This CDR3 is CASSPNAVRVNTEAFF. CDR3 DNA: TGTGCCAGCAGCCCCAACGCCGTCAGGGTGAACACTGAAGCTTTCTTT.

This sequence joins TRBV7-8 and TRBJ1-2; maybe TRBD1 (6 bases). CDR3 length equals 18 residues. Looked up from germline, CDR1 is SGHVS and CDR2 is FQNEAQ. The V end lost 1 base, the J end lost 3 bases, and 21 bases lay between the germline ends. CDR3 sequence reads: CASSLVRTATIPYYGYTF. The CDR3 nucleotides are TGTGCCAGCAGCTTAGTGAGGACAGCAACAATTCCCTACTATGGCTACACCTTC.

This clone was seen only a few times. The rearrangement joins TRBV6-5 to TRBJ2-7; no firm D call. CDR3 length: 8 residues. The V end was cut by 10 bases, the J end by 6 bases, with 4 bases between. Germline V gene lookup returns CDR1 MNHEY and CDR2 SVGAGI. For the CDR3, the DNA is TGTGCCACCCGCGAGCAGTACTTC. This sequence encodes CATREQYF.

This chain connects TRBV5-6 to TRBJ1-2; D is uncertain. The CDR3 is 13 amino acids. The V gene lost 4 bases and the J gene lost 2 bases, with 9 bases spanning the gap. Germline CDR1 and CDR2: SGHDT and YYEEEE. In DNA, the CDR3 is TGTGCCAGCAGCGCGACAATGAACTATGGCTACACCTTC. As protein: CASSATMNYGYTF.